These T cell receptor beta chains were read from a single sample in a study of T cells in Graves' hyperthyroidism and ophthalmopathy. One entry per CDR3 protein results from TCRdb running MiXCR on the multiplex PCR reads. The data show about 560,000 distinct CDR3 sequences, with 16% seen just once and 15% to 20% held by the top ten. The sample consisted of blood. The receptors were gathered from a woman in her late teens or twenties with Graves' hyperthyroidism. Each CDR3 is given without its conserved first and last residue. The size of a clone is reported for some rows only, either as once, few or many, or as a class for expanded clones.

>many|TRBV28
ASSSYTGGIRTEAF
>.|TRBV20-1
SARDGGGPTTGELF
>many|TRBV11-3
ASSSKISGTGELF
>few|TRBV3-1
ASSQTSGYSYEQY
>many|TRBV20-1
SAAGISGHVTQY
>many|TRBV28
ASKRFGGKGNEQF
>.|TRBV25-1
ASSRTGSSGEAF
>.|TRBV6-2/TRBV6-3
ASSAAGTLF
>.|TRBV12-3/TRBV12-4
ASSIRRIAGQPQH
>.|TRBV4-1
ASSQVTGSHEQY
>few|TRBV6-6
ASSYSSSSTGELF
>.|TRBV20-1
SALTSTSYEQY
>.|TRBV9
ASSDRDRGRIEQF
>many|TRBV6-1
ASSDLDGTNYGYT
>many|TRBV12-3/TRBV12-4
ASSYRVEQF
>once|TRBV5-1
ASSSQGDNNSPLH
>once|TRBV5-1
ASSGGTQRNVWF
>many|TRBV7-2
ASSFMRESMNTEAF
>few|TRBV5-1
ASTSQGGWHYGYT
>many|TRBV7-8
ASSGKVSGVRNQPQH
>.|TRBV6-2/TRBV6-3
ASSKGTAAYEQY
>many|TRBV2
ASSEVAGIARGTQY
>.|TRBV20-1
SARDWAAYNEQF
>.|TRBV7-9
ASAGGTNYEQY
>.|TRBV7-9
ASSSLSRERVDEQY
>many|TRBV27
ASSLFPGTSSYNEQF
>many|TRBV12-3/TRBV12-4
ASSPLTGGLHTQY
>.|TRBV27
ASTLYEQY
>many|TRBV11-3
ASSLYSGGAGETQY
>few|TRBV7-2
ASSLQGWGNQPQH
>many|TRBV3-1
ASSQIWDTQY
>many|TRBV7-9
ASSLAPLGEKLF
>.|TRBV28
ASSSFLGTGGSYNEQF
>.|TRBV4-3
ASSTTTGFTAKNIQY
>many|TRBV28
ASSSSGGAFDEQY
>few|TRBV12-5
ASGLVLGRGAQPQH
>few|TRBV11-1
ASSQGYEKLF
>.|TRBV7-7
ASSVGLAGGRDEQF
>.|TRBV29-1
SVAEGANQPQH
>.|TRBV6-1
ASSLQDNQPQH
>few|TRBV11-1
ASSLGVGGQDNEQF
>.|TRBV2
ASVTSGRNTGELF
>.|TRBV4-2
ASSQERGGNYGYT
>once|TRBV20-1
SARDQGAMGGYT
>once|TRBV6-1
ASTRLGGTDTQY
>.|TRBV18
ASSPVGPSGSSKTQY
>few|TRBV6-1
ASSEAGELYGYT
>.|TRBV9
ASSIDTGSRETQY
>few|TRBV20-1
SARPGLAGANEQF